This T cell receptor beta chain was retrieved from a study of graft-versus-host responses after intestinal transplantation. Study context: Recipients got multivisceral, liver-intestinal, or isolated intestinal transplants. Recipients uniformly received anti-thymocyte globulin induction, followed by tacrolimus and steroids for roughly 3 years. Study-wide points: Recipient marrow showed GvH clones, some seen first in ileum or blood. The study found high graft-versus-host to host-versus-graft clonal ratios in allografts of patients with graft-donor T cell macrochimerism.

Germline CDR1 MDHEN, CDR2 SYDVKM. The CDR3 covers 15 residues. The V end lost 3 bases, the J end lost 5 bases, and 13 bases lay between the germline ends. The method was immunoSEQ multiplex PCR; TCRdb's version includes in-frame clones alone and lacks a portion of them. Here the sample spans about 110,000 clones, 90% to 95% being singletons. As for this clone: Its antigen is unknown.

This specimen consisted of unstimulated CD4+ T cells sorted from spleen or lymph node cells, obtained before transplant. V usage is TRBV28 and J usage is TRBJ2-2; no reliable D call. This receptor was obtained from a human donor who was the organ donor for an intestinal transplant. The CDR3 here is CASSLMAGITGELFF. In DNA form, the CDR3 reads TGTGCCAGCAGTTTGATGGCAGGAATAACCGGGGAGCTGTTTTTT. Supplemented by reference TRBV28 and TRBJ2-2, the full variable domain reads DVKVTQSSRYLVKRTGEKVFLECVQDMDHENMFWYRQDPGLGLRLIYFSYDVKMKEKGDIPEGYSVSREKKERFSLILESASTNQTSMYLCASSLMAGITGELFFGEGSRLTVL.